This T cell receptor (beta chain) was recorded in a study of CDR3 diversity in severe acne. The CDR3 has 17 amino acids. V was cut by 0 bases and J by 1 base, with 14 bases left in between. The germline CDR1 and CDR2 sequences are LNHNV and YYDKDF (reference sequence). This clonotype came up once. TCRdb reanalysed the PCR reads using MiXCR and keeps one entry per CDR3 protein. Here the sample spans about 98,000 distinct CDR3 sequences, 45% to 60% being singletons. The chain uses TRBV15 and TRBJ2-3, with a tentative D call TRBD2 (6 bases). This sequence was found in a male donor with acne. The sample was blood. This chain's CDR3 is CATSRDPSSVGTDTQYF. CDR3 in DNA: TGTGCCACCAGCAGAGATCCGTCTAGCGTCGGCACAGATACGCAGTATTTT.